This T cell receptor (beta chain) was retrieved from a study of PD-L1 blockade in urothelial cancer. On the study more broadly: Analyses used blood from 3 weeks (second dose) and 6 weeks after treatment start.

The data were produced by immunoSEQ multiplex PCR, yet TCRdb's version contains in-frame clones alone and is incomplete. This repertoire shows roughly 120,000 clones, approximately 90% found once; its top ten account for 1.5% to 2%. CDR1 is MNHEY and CDR2 is SMNVEV in the germline V gene (reference sequence). V dropped 3 bases and J dropped 5 bases, with 15 bases sitting between them. CDR3 length: 15 residues. Sample time point: peripheral blood 6 weeks after treatment start. Here the sequenced sample was PBMCs, taken around atezolizumab (anti-PD-L1) treatment. The TCR sequence derives from a man aged 55 to 70 with urothelial cancer. This sequence joins TRBV27 and TRBJ2-3; D is unclear. Here the CDR3 DNA reads TGTGCCAGCAGTTTCGCGTCAGGTTTTTTAGATACGCAGTATTTT. This gives the protein CASSFASGFLDTQYF.